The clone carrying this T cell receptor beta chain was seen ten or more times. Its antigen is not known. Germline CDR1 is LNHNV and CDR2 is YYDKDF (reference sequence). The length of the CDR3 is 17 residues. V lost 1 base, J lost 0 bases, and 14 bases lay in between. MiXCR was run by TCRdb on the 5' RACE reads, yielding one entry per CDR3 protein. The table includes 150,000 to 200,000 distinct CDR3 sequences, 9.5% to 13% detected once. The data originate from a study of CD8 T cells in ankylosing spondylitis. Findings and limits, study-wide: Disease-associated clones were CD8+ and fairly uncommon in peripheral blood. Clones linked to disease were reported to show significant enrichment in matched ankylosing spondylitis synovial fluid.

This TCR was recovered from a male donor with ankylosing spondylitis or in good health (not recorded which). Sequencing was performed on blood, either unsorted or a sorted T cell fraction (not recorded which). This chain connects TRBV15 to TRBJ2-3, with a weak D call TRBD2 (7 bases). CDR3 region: CATSRALGGGSTDTQYF. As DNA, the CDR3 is TGTGCCACCAGCAGAGCGTTGGGGGGGGGCAGCACAGATACGCAGTATTTT. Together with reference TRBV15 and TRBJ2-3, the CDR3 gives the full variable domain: DAMVIQNPRYQVTQFGKPVTLSCSQTLNHNVMYWYQQKSSQAPKLLFHYYDKDFNNEADTPDNFQSRRPNTSFCFLDIRSPGLGDTAMYLCATSRALGGGSTDTQYFGPGTRLTVL.